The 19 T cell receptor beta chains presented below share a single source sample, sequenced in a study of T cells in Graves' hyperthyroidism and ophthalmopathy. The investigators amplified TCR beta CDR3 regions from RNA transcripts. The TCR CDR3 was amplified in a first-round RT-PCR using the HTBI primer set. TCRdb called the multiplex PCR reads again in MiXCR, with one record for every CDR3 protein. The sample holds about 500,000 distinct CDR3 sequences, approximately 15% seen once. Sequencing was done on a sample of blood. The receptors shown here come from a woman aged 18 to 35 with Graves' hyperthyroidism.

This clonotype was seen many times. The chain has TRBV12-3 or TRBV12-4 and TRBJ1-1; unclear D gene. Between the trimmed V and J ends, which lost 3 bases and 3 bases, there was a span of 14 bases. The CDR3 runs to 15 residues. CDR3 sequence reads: CASSLIARLDTEAFF. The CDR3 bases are TGTGCCAGCAGTTTGATAGCAAGATTGGACACTGAAGCTTTCTTT.

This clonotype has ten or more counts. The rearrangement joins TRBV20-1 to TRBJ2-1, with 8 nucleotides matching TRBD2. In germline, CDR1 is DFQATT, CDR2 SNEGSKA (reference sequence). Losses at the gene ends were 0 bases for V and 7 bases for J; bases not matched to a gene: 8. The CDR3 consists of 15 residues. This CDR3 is CSARDGSGLVNEQFF. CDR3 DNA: TGCAGTGCTAGAGATGGGTCGGGACTAGTAAATGAGCAGTTCTTC.

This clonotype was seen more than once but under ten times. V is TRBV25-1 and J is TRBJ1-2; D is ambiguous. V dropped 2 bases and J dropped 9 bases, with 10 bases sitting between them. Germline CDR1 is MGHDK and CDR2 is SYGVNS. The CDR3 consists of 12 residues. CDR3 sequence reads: CASSENQARYTF. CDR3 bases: TGTGCCAGCAGTGAAAACCAGGCCCGCTACACCTTC.

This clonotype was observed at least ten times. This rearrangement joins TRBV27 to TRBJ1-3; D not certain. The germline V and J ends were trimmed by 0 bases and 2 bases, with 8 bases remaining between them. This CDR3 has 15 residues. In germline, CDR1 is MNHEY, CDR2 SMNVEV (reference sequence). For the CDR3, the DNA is TGTGCCAGCAGTTTATCTGGGTTTACTGGAAACACCATATATTTT. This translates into CASSLSGFTGNTIYF.

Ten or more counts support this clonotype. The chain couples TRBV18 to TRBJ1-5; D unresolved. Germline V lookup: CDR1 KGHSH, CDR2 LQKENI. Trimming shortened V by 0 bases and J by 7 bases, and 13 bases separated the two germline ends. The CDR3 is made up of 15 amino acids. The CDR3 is CASSPPDWGGQPQHF. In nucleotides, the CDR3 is TGTGCCAGCTCACCACCGGATTGGGGAGGCCAGCCCCAGCATTTT.

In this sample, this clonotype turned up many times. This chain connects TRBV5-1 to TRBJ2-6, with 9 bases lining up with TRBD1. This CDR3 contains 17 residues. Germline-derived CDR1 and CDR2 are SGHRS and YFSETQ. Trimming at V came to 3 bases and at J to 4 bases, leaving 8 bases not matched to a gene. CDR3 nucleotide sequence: TGCGCCAGCAGCTCGGGACAGGGTGTTGCCGGGGCCAACGTCCTGACTTTC. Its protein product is CASSSGQGVAGANVLTF.

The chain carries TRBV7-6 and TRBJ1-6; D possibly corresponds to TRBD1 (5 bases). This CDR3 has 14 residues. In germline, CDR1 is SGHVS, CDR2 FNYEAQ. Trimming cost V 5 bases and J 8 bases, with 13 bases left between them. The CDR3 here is CASSPTRGDSPLHF. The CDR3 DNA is TGTGCCAGCAGCCCGACCCGGGGGGATTCACCCCTCCACTTT.

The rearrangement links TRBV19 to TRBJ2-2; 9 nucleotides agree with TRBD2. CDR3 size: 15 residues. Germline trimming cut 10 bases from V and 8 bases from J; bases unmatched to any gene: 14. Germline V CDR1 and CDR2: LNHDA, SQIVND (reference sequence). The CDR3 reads CATQYSGRVFGELFF. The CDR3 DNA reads TGTGCCACTCAGTATAGCGGGAGAGTTTTTGGGGAGCTGTTTTTT.

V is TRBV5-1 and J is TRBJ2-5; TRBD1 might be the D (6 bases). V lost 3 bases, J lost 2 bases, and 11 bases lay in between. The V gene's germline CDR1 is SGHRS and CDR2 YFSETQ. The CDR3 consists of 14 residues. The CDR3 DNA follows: TGCGCCAGCAGCTACCGGACAGATCAAGAGACCCAGTACTTC. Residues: CASSYRTDQETQYF.

The CDR3 bases are TGTGCCAGCAGCCCAGCGGCTAGAAGAACCTACGAGCAGTACTTC. Its protein is CASSPAARRTYEQYF. V gene TRBV6-2 or TRBV6-3 combines with J gene TRBJ2-7; D perhaps matches TRBD2 (5 bases). In germline, CDR1 is MNHEY, CDR2 SVGEGT. V lost 6 bases to trimming and J lost 2 bases, with 17 bases between them. There are 15 residues in the CDR3.

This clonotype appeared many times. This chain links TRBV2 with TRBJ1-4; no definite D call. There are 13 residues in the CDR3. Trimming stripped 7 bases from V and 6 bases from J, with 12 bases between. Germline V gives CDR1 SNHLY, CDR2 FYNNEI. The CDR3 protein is CASTSDRDEKLFF. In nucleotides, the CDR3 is TGTGCCAGCACTTCGGACCGGGATGAAAAACTGTTTTTT.

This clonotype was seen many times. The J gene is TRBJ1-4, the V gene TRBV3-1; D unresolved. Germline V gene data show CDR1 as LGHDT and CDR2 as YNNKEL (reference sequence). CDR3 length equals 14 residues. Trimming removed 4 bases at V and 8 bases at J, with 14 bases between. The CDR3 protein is CASSPTRRSEKLFF. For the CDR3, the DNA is TGTGCCAGCAGCCCGACAAGGCGGTCGGAAAAACTGTTTTTT.

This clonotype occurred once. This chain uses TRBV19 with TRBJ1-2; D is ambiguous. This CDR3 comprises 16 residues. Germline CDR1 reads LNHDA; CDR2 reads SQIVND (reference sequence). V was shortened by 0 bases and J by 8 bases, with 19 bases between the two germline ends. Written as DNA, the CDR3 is TGTGCCAGTAGTATAGATTCTGTGACATCCCTCCAGGGCTACACCTTC. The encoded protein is CASSIDSVTSLQGYTF.

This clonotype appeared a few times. CDR3 amino acids: CATSGANTEAFF. The DNA for the CDR3 is TGTGCCACCAGTGGCGCGAACACTGAAGCTTTCTTT. The chain is built from TRBV24-1 and TRBJ1-1; D gene unclear. CDR3 length: 12 residues. Germline CDR1 reads KGHDR; CDR2 reads SFDVKD. V shed 5 bases and J shed 1 base, with 4 bases lying between them.

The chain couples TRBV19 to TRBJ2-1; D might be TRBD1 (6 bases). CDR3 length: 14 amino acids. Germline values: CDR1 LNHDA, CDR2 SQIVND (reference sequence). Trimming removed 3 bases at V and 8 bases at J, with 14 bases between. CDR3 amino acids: CASSMWKGVDEQFF. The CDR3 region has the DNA TGTGCCAGTAGTATGTGGAAGGGGGTGGATGAGCAGTTCTTC.

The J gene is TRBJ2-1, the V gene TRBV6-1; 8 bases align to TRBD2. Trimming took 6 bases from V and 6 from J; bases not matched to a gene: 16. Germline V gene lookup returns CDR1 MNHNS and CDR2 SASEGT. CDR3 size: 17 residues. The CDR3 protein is CASRRLALGAAGNEQFF. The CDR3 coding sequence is TGTGCCAGCAGGAGACTAGCGTTGGGGGCCGCGGGCAATGAGCAGTTCTTC.

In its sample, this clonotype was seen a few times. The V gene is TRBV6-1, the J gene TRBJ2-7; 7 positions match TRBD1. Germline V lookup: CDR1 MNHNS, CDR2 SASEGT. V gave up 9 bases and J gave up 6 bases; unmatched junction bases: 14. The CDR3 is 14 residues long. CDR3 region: CASGTAPEEAEQYF. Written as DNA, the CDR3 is TGTGCCAGTGGGACAGCCCCCGAGGAGGCCGAGCAGTACTTC.

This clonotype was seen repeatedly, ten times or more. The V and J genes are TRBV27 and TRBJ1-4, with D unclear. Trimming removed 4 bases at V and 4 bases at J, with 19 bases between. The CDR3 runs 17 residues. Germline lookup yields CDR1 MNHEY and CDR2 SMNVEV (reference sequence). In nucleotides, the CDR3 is TGTGCCAGCAGTTCACCCCGAGGACGGACGCATAATGAAAAACTGTTTTTT. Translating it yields CASSSPRGRTHNEKLFF.

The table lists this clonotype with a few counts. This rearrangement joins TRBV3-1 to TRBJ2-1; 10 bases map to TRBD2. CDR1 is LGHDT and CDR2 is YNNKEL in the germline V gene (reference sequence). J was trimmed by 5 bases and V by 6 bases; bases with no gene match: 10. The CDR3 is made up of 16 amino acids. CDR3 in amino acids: CASSIRLAGLDNEQFF. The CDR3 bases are TGTGCCAGCAGTATTAGACTAGCGGGCTTAGACAATGAGCAGTTCTTC.